The 20 T cell receptor beta chains listed next were all sequenced from one sample in a study of beta chain features in type 1 diabetes. The sequenced template was cDNA made from the entire isolated RNA. Profiling relied on immunoSEQ multiplex PCR, and the TCRdb table lists in-frame clones only, not all of them. The sample consists of about 930,000 clones, 15% to 20% of them appearing once. Sequenced material: naive CD4+ T cells from blood. These TCRs come from a woman in her late teens or twenties in good health.

The chain recombines TRBV15 with TRBJ1-5; tentative D call: TRBD1 (6 bases). V shed 5 bases and J shed 0 bases, with 14 bases lying between them. Germline assignment: CDR1 LNHNV and CDR2 YYDKDF (reference sequence). The CDR3 has 16 amino acids. The chain's CDR3 is CATSEPGQTSNQPQHF. CDR3 nucleotides: TGTGCCACCAGCGAACCGGGACAAACTAGCAATCAGCCCCAGCATTTT.

This clone was picked up a small number of times. V is TRBV7-2 and J is TRBJ1-1; TRBD1 aligns across 9 bases. This CDR3 comprises 15 residues. Germline lookup yields CDR1 SGHTA and CDR2 FQGNSA. With 0 bases clipped from V and 4 bases from J, the junction kept 3 bases outside the gene matches. CDR3: CASSLATGGSTEAFF. CDR3 nucleotides: TGTGCCAGCAGCTTAGCGACAGGGGGGAGCACTGAAGCTTTCTTT. Using reference TRBV7-2 and TRBJ1-1 for the parts outside the CDR3, the full variable domain is GAGVSQSPSNKVTEKGKDVELRCDPISGHTALYWYRQSLGQGLEFLIYFQGNSAPDKSGLPSDRFSAERTGGSVSTLTIQRTQQEDSAVYLCASSLATGGSTEAFFGQGTRLTVV.

V and J are TRBV6-5 and TRBJ2-1; D perhaps matches TRBD1 (5 bases). The CDR3 consists of 12 residues. CDR1 is MNHEY, CDR2 SVGAGI, per germline. The V and J ends lost 4 bases and 9 bases respectively, with 10 bases between them. The CDR3 DNA is TGTGCCAGCAGTTTGGGTGACAGTGAGCAGTTCTTC. Encoded protein: CASSLGDSEQFF.

The CDR3 is CARPSNRGPSTDTQYF. CDR3 coding DNA: TGCGCCAGACCTTCCAACAGGGGGCCCAGCACAGATACGCAGTATTTT. The rearrangement links TRBV5-1 to TRBJ2-3, with 9 bases matching TRBD1. The length of the CDR3 is 16 residues. CDR1 is SGHRS and CDR2 is YFSETQ in the germline V gene. With V trimmed by 8 bases and J by 0 bases, 10 bases remained unmatched.

This chain uses TRBV19 with TRBJ1-5; TRBD1 might be the D (5 bases). The germline gives CDR1 LNHDA, CDR2 SQIVND (reference sequence). The CDR3 sequence is 15 residues long. Deletions cut 5 bases from V and 0 bases from J, with 11 bases between. The chain's CDR3 is CASSFGTYSNQPQHF. Here the CDR3 DNA reads TGTGCCAGTAGTTTTGGGACTTATAGCAATCAGCCCCAGCATTTT.

This clone was seen only a few times. This sequence joins TRBV28 and TRBJ2-6; D gene ambiguous. This CDR3 is built from 16 residues. V was clipped by 4 bases and J by 6 bases, with 16 bases between them. Germline V gene data show CDR1 as MDHEN and CDR2 as SYDVKM. The CDR3 loop is CASSSQGRVLANVLTF. CDR3 sequence (DNA): TGTGCCAGCAGTTCGCAAGGACGAGTATTGGCCAACGTCCTGACTTTC.

This clone was detected only a few times. CDR3 sequence (DNA): TGTGCCAGCACATACCGGGACAGGGTCTACGAGCAGTACTTC. Its translation is CASTYRDRVYEQYF. The chain couples TRBV28 to TRBJ2-7; 9 nucleotides agree with TRBD1. The CDR3 has 14 amino acids. Per the germline V gene, CDR1 is MDHEN and CDR2 is SYDVKM. V dropped 7 bases and J dropped 3; count of bases not matched to a gene: 7. The variable domain in full, with the rest retrieved from reference TRBV28 and TRBJ2-7, is DVKVTQSSRYLVKRTGEKVFLECVQDMDHENMFWYRQDPGLGLRLIYFSYDVKMKEKGDIPEGYSVSREKKERFSLILESASTNQTSMYLCASTYRDRVYEQYFGPGTRLTVT.

This clone was counted a few times. The CDR3 nucleotides are TGTGCCAGCAGTTTCGATAGCGAGAGCAAGCAGTTCTTC. Translating gives CASSFDSESKQFF. This chain uses TRBV28 with TRBJ2-1; D perhaps matches TRBD2 (5 bases). The germline CDR1 and CDR2 sequences are MDHEN and SYDVKM. There are 13 residues in the CDR3. V lost 3 bases, J lost 11 bases, and 14 bases lay in between.

The chain has TRBV7-2 and TRBJ1-1; 8 bases align to TRBD1. CDR3 length: 14 residues. Germline lookup yields CDR1 SGHTA and CDR2 FQGNSA. Trimming removed 2 bases from V and 10 bases from J; junction bases left unmatched: 9. CDR3 protein: CASSLSRTGIGAFF. The DNA of the CDR3 is TGTGCCAGCAGCTTATCTCGGACAGGGATTGGAGCTTTCTTT. Using reference TRBV7-2 and TRBJ1-1 for the parts outside the CDR3, the full variable domain is GAGVSQSPSNKVTEKGKDVELRCDPISGHTALYWYRQSLGQGLEFLIYFQGNSAPDKSGLPSDRFSAERTGGSVSTLTIQRTQQEDSAVYLCASSLSRTGIGAFFGQGTRLTVV.

The chain joins TRBV7-9 to TRBJ2-5; 9 bases are a match to TRBD1. This CDR3 has 16 residues. CDR1 is SEHNR and CDR2 is FQNEAQ in the germline V gene (reference sequence). V was clipped by 5 bases and J by 4 bases; unmatched bases: 11. The CDR3 sequence is CASSLKPGQGRETQYF. The CDR3 nucleotides are TGTGCCAGCAGCCTAAAACCGGGACAGGGTCGAGAGACCCAGTACTTC.

The rearrangement uses TRBV19 and TRBJ2-5, with 7 bases identical to TRBD1. J lost 1 base, V lost 8 bases, and 4 bases had no gene match. Germline-derived CDR1 and CDR2 are LNHDA and SQIVND (reference sequence). The CDR3 has 13 amino acids. The CDR3 region has the DNA TGTGCCAGTCGGGACAGCCCCCAAGAGACCCAGTACTTC. Protein product: CASRDSPQETQYF.

There are a few counts of this clone. The chain uses TRBV5-6 and TRBJ2-1; D is perhaps TRBD1 (6 bases). CDR3 length equals 15 residues. The germline V and J ends were trimmed by 6 bases and 0 bases, with 13 bases remaining between them. Germline CDR1 is SGHDT and CDR2 is YYEEEE. CDR3 nucleotide sequence: TGTGCCAGCATCCAAACAGGGAGCTCCTACAATGAGCAGTTCTTC. Amino acid sequence: CASIQTGSSYNEQFF.

This chain joins TRBV4-1 and TRBJ2-1; TRBD2 matches at 9 bases. Germline CDR1 MGHRA, CDR2 YSYEKL. The junction had 4 bases not matched to a gene; V was cut back by 2 bases and J by 5 bases. The CDR3 length is 15 residues. The CDR3 loop is CASSQPRTSDNEQFF. The CDR3 nucleotides are TGCGCCAGCAGCCAACCCCGGACTAGCGACAATGAGCAGTTCTTC.

This clone was detected only a few times. The chain employs TRBV5-1 and TRBJ1-4; D is unclear. Germline V CDR1 and CDR2: SGHRS, YFSETQ. The CDR3 is made up of 14 amino acids. Trimming took 1 base from V and 5 from J, leaving 9 bases between them. DNA for the CDR3: TGCGCCAGCAGCTTGCGGACCCTGAATGAAAAACTGTTTTTT. This translates into CASSLRTLNEKLFF.

The chain has TRBV12-5 and TRBJ2-3; D is possibly TRBD2 (6 bases). Per germline, CDR1 LGHNT and CDR2 FRNRAP. V lost 1 base and J 1 base, leaving 12 bases between the germline ends. The CDR3 length is 16 residues. The CDR3 protein is CASGLGFGGGTDTQYF. The CDR3 bases are TGTGCTAGTGGTTTGGGATTTGGCGGGGGCACAGATACGCAGTATTTT. Variable domain in full (rest from reference TRBV12-5 and TRBJ2-3): DARVTQTPRHKVTEMGQEVTMRCQPILGHNTVFWYRQTMMQGLELLAYFRNRAPLDDSGMPKDRFSAEMPDATLATLKIQPSEPRDSAVYFCASGLGFGGGTDTQYFGPGTRLTVL.

V is TRBV6-5 and J is TRBJ2-4; 10 bases are shared with TRBD1. The CDR3 spans 15 residues. Losses at the gene ends were 0 bases for V and 10 bases for J; bases not matched to a gene: 6. The germline V gene encodes CDR1 MNHEY and CDR2 SVGAGI. This chain's CDR3 is CASSYSDRGSGIQYF. CDR3 nucleotide sequence: TGTGCCAGCAGTTACTCGGACAGGGGGAGTGGGATTCAGTACTTC.

This clone has ten or more counts. The rearrangement links TRBV10-3 to TRBJ2-3; 7 bases are shared with TRBD2. The CDR3 totals 14 residues. Germline V CDR1 and CDR2: ENHRY, SYGVKD. With 5 bases clipped from V and 1 base from J, the junction kept 3 bases outside the gene matches. CDR3 region: CAISLAEGTDTQYF. The CDR3 region has the DNA TGTGCCATCAGTCTAGCGGAAGGCACAGATACGCAGTATTTT.

This chain joins TRBV9 and TRBJ2-1; D unresolved. This CDR3 is 14 amino acids long. Germline-derived CDR1 and CDR2 are SGDLS and YYNGEE. Between the trimmed V and J ends, which lost 3 bases and 8 bases, there was a span of 15 bases. CDR3 coding DNA: TGTGCCAGCAGCGAAGACTGGGGTGATCATGAGCAGTTCTTC. It yields the protein CASSEDWGDHEQFF.

V usage is TRBV6-6 and J usage is TRBJ1-5; D is unclear. Trimming cost V 5 bases and J 5 bases, with 10 bases left between them. Germline V gene lookup returns CDR1 MNHNY and CDR2 SVGAGI (reference sequence). This CDR3 is 13 amino acids long. This CDR3 reads CASSAGYYQPQHF. The CDR3, as DNA: TGTGCCAGCAGTGCGGGATATTATCAGCCCCAGCATTTT.

The rearrangement uses TRBV29-1 and TRBJ2-3; TRBD2 matches at 9 bases. Germline loops: CDR1 SQVTM, CDR2 ANQGSEA. V was clipped by 4 bases and J by 5 bases; unmatched bases: 10. The length of the CDR3 is 15 residues. The CDR3 DNA is TGCAGCGTTGTGCTTTTCGCGGGAGGGATAGATACGCAGTATTTT. This translates into CSVVLFAGGIDTQYF.